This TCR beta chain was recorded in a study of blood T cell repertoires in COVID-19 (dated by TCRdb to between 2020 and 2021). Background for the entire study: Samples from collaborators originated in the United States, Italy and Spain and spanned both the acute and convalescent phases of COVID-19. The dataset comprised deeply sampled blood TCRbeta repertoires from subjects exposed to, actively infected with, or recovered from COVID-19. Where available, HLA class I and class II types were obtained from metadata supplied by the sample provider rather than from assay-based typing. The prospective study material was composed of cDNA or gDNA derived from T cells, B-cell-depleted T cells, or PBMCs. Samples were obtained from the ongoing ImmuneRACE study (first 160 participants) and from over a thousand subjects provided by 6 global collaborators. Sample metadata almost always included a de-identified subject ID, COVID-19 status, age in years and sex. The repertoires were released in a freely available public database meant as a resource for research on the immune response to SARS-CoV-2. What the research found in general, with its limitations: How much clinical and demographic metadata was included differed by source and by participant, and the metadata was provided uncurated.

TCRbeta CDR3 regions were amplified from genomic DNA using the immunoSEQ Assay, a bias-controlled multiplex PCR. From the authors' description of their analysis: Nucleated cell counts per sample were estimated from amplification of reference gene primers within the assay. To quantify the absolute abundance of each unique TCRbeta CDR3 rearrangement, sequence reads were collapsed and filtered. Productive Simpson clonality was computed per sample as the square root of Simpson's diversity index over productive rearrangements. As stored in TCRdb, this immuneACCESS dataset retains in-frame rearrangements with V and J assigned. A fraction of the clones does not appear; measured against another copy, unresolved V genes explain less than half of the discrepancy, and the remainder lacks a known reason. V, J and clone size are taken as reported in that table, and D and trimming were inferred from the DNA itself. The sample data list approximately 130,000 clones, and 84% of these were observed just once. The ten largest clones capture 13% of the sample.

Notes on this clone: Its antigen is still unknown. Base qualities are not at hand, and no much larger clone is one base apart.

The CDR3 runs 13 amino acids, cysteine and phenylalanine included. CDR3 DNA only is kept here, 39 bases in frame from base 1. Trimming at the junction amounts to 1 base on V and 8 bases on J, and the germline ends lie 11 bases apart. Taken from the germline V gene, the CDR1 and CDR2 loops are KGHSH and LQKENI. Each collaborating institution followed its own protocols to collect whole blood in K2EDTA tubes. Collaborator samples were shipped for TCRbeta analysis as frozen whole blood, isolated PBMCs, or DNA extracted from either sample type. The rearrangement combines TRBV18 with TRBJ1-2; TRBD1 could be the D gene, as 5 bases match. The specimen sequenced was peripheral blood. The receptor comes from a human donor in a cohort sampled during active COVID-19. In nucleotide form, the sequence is TGTGCCAGCTCACCACTCAAGGAGGGGGGCTACACCTTC. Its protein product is CASSPLKEGGYTF.